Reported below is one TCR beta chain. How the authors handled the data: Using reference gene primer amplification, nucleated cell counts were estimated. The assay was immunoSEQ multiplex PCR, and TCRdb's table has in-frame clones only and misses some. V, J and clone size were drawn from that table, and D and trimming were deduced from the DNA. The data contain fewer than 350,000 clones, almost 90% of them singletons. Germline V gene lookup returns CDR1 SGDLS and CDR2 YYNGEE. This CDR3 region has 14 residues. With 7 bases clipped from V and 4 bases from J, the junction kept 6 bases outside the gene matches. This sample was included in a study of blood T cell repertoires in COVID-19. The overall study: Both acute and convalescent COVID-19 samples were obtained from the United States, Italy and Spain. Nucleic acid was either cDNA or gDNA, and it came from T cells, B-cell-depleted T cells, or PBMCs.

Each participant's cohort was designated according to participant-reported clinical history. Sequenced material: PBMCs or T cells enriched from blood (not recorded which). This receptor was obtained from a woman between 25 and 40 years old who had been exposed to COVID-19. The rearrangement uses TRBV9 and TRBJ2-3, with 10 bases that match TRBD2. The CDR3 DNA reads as TGTGCCAGCTCCCTAGCGGGAGCGGCAGATACGCAGTATTTT. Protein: CASSLAGAADTQYF.